This TCR beta chain was sequenced in a study of cytomegalovirus exposure and HLA in healthy donors. Here immunoSEQ multiplex PCR was the method, and the copy in TCRdb shows in-frame clones only, minus some. The profile shows tens of thousands of clones, over 80% of them singletons. Regarding the study as a whole: Across donors, most TCRs were seen rarely, yet some public ones were widespread.

As regards this clone: The antigen is undetermined.

After removal of 2 bases from V and 0 bases from J, the junction contained 5 bases not matched to a gene. CDR3 size: 16 residues. Germline CDR1 is KGHSH and CDR2 is LQKENI. The rearrangement uses TRBV18 and TRBJ1-1, with TRBD1 matching over 8 bases. The sample comprised PBMCs. This receptor was taken from a man aged 18 to 29 in good health and CMV-seronegative. The CDR3 protein is CASSPLGQAMNTEAFF. CDR3 coding DNA: TGTGCCAGCTCACCATTGGGACAGGCCATGAACACTGAAGCTTTCTTT.